The clone carrying this T cell receptor beta chain was observed at least ten times. Its target is not known. One junction end disagrees with the germline gene, perhaps due to a read error. This sample was taken from a study of CD8 T cells in ankylosing spondylitis. Study-wide results and caveats: Blood from ankylosing spondylitis patients appeared to carry a characteristic roughly 8-variant TCR beta motif. Earlier work had already found some motif variants in reactive arthritis synovial fluid and blood. It was reported that disease-linked clones were significantly enriched in matched ankylosing spondylitis synovial fluid.

The CDR3 consists of 13 residues. Germline V gene data show CDR1 as LGHNA and CDR2 as YSLEER. TCRdb redid the calling of the 5' RACE reads with MiXCR, one entry per CDR3 protein. The data contain around 770,000 distinct CDR3 sequences, over 9.5% of them singletons. This receptor was identified in a male donor with ankylosing spondylitis. V and J are TRBV4-3 and TRBJ1-3; no firm D call. The sample consisted of blood, either unsorted or a sorted T cell fraction (not recorded which). CDR3 in DNA: TGTGCCAGCAGTCAAGAATCTGGAAACACCATATATTTT. Protein sequence: CASSQESGNTIYF.